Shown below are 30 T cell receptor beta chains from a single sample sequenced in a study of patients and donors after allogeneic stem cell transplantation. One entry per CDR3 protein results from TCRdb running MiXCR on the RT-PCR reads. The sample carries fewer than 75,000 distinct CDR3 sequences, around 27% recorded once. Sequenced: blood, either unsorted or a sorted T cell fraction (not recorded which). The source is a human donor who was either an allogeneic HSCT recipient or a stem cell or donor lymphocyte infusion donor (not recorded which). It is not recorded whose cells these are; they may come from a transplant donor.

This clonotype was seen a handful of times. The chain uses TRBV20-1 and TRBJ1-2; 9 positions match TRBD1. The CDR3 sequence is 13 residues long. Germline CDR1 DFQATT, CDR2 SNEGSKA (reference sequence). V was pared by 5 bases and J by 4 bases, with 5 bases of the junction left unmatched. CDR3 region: CSAGDRAIYGYTF. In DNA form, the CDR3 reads TGCAGTGCTGGGGACAGGGCCATCTATGGCTACACCTTC.

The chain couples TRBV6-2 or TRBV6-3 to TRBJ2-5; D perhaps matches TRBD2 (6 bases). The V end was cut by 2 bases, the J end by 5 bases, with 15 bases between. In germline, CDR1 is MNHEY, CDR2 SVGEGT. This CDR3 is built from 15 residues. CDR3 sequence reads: CASSYRGTAIETQYF. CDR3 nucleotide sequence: TGTGCCAGCAGTTACCGGGGGACGGCCATTGAGACCCAGTACTTC.

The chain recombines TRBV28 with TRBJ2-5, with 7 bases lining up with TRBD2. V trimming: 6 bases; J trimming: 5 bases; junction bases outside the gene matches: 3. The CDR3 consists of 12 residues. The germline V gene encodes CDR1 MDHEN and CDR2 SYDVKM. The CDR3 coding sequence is TGTGCCAGCAGGGCGGGAGCGGAGACCCAGTACTTC. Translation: CASRAGAETQYF. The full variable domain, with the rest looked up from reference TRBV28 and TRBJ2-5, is DVKVTQSSRYLVKRTGEKVFLECVQDMDHENMFWYRQDPGLGLRLIYFSYDVKMKEKGDIPEGYSVSREKKERFSLILESASTNQTSMYLCASRAGAETQYFGPGTRLLVL.

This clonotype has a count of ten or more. The DNA of the CDR3 is TGCAGTGCTTCGTCCCGGGACAGGGGGCGGGGTGAAAAACTGTTTTTT. This encodes CSASSRDRGRGEKLFF. V usage is TRBV20-1 and J usage is TRBJ1-4; TRBD1 aligns across 12 bases. V lost 5 bases and J lost 7; bases outside the gene matches: 11. The CDR3 runs to 16 residues. Germline V lookup: CDR1 DFQATT, CDR2 SNEGSKA (reference sequence).

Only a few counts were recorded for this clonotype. The CDR3 loop reads CASSVGKGGEQYF. The CDR3 DNA is TGTGCCAGCAGCGTAGGGAAGGGGGGCGAGCAGTACTTC. The V call is TRBV9, the J call TRBJ2-7, with D perhaps TRBD1 or TRBD2 (6 bases each). CDR1 and CDR2 from the germline V gene are SGDLS and YYNGEE. The CDR3 is 13 amino acids. Trimming stripped 0 bases from V and 6 bases from J, with 10 bases between.

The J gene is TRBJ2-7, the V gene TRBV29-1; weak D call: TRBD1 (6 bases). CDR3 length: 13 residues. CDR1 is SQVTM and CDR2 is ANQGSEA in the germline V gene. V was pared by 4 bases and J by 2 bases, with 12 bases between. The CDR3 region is CSVVRGLTYEQYF. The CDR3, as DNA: TGCAGCGTTGTCAGGGGCCTCACCTACGAGCAGTACTTC.

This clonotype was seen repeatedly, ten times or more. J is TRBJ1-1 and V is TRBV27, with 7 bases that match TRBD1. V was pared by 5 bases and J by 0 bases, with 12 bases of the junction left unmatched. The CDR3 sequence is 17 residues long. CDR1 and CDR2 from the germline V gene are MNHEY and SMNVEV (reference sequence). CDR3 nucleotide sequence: TGTGCCAGCAGTCCGACAGGGCCTATATCTTTGAACACTGAAGCTTTCTTT. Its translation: CASSPTGPISLNTEAFF.

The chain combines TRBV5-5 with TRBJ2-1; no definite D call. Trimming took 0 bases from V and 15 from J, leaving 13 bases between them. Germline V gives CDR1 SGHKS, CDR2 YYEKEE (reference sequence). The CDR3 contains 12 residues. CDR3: CASSLVDAWGFF. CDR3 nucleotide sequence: TGTGCCAGCAGCTTGGTGGACGCCTGGGGGTTCTTC.

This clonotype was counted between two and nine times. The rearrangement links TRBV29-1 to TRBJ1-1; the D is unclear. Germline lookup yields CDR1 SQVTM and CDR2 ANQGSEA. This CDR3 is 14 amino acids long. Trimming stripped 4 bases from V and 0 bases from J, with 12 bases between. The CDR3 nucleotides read TGCAGCGTTGGGGGAGGCAGAGTGAACACTGAAGCTTTCTTT. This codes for CSVGGGRVNTEAFF.

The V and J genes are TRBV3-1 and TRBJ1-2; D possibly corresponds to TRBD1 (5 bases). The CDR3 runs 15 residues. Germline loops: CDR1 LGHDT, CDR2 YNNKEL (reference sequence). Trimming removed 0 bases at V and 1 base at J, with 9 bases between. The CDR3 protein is CASSQDWGINYGYTF. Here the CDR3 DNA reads TGTGCCAGCAGCCAAGATTGGGGCATTAACTATGGCTACACCTTC.

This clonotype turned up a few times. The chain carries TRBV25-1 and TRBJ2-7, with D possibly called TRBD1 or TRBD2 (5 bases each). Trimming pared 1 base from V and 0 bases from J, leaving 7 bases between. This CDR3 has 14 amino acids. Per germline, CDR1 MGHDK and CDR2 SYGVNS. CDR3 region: CASSEWGSSYEQYF. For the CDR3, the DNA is TGTGCCAGCAGTGAATGGGGGTCCTCCTACGAGCAGTACTTC.

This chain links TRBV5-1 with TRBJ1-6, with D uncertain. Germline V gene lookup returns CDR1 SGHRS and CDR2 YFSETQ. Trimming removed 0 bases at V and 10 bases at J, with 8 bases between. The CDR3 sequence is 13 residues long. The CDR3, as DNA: TGCGCCAGCAGCTTGGCCGGAAGATCACCCCTCCACTTT. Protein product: CASSLAGRSPLHF. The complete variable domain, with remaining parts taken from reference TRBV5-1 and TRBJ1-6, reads KAGVTQTPRYLIKTRGQQVTLSCSPISGHRSVSWYQQTPGQGLQFLFEYFSETQRNKGNFPGRFSGRQFSNSRSEMNVSTLELGDSALYLCASSLAGRSPLHFGNGTRLTVT.

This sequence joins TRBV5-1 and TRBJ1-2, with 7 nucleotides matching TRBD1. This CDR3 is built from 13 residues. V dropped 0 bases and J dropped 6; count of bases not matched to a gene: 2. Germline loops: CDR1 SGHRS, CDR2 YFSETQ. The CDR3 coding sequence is TGCGCCAGCAGCTTGGGACAGGGAGATGGCTACACCTTC. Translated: CASSLGQGDGYTF.

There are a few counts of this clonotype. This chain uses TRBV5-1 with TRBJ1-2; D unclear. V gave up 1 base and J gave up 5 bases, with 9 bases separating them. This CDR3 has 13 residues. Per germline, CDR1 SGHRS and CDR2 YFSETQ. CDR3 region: CASSLTTVYGYTF. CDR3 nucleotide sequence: TGCGCCAGCAGCTTGACCACGGTTTATGGCTACACCTTC.

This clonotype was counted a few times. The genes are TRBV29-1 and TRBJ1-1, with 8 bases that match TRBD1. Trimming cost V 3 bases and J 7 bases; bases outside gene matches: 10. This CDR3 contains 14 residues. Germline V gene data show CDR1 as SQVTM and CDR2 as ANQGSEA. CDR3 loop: CSVDPRGRDFEAFF. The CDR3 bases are TGCAGCGTTGACCCCAGGGGGCGGGACTTTGAAGCTTTCTTT.

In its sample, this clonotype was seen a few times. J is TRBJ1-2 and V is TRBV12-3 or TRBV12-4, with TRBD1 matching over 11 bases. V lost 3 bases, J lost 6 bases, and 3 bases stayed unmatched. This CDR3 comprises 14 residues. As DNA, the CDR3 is TGTGCCAGCAGTTTGGGACAGGGGGACCATGGCTACACCTTC. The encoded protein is CASSLGQGDHGYTF.

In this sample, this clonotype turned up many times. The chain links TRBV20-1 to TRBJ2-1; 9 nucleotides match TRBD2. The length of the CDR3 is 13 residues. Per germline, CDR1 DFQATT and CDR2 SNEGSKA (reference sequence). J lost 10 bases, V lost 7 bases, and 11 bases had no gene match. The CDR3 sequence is CSVGGLAGVEQFF. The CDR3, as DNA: TGCAGTGTGGGGGGATTAGCGGGAGTCGAGCAGTTCTTC.

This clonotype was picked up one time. CDR3 sequence: CASSRAEFNEKLFF. In DNA, the CDR3 is TGTGCCAGCAGTAGGGCGGAATTTAATGAAAAACTGTTTTTT. V gene TRBV2 combines with J gene TRBJ1-4; D ambiguous. Germline V gene data show CDR1 as SNHLY and CDR2 as FYNNEI. CDR3 size: 14 residues. The ends were cut back, 5 bases at V and 4 bases at J, with 11 bases in the middle.

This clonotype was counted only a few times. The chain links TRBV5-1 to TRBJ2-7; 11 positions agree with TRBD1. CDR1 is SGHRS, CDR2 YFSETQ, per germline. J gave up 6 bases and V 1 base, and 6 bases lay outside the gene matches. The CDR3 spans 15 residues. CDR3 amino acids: CASSLRRTGGFEQYF. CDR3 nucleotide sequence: TGCGCCAGCAGCTTGAGGAGGACAGGGGGCTTCGAGCAGTACTTC. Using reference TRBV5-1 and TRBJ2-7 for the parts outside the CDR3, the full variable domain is KAGVTQTPRYLIKTRGQQVTLSCSPISGHRSVSWYQQTPGQGLQFLFEYFSETQRNKGNFPGRFSGRQFSNSRSEMNVSTLELGDSALYLCASSLRRTGGFEQYFGPGTRLTVT.

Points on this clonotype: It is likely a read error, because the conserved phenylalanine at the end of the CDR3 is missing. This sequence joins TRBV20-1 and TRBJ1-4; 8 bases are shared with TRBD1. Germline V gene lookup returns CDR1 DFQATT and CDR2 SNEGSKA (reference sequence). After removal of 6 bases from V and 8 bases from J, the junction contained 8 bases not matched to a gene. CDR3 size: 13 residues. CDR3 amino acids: CSAPDRVKEKLFL. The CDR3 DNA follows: TGCAGTGCGCCGGACAGGGTAAAGGAAAAACTGTTTTTG.

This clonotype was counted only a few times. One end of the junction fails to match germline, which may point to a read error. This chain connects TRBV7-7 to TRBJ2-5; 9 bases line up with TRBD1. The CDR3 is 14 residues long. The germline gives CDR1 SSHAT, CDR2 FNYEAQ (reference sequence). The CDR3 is CASSLRQGVGTQYF. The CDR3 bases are TGTGCTAGCAGCTTAAGACAGGGGGTCGGGACCCAGTACTTC.

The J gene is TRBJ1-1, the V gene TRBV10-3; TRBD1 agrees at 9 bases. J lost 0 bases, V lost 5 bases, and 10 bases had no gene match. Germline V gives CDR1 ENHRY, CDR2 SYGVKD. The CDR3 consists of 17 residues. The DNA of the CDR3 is TGTGCCATCAGTCAACAACAGGGGGCTTCGATGAACACTGAAGCTTTCTTT. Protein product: CAISQQQGASMNTEAFF.

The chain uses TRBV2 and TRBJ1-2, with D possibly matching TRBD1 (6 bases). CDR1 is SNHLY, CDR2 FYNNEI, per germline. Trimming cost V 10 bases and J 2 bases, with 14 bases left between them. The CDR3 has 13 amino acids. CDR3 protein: CATHRGGNYGYTF. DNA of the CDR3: TGTGCCACCCACAGAGGGGGAAACTATGGCTACACCTTC.

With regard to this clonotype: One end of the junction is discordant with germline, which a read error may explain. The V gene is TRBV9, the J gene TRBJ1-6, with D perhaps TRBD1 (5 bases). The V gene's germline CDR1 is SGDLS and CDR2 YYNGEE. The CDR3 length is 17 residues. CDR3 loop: CAGSPPNAGTENSPLHF. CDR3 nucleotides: TGTGCCGGCAGCCCCCCCAACGCCGGGACCGAAAATTCACCCCTCCACTTT.

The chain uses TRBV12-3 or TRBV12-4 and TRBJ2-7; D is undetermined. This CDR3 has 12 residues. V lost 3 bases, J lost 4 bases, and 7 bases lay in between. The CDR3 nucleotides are TGTGCCAGCAGTTTCGTGCAGTACGAGCAGTACTTC. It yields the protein CASSFVQYEQYF.

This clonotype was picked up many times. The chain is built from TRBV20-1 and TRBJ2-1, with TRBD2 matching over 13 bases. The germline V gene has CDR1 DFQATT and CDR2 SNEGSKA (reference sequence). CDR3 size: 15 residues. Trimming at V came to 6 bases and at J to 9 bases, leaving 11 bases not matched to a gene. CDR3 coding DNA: TGCAGTGCCTGGCCCAAGGGACTAGCGGGGCTTGAGCAGTTCTTC. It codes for CSAWPKGLAGLEQFF.

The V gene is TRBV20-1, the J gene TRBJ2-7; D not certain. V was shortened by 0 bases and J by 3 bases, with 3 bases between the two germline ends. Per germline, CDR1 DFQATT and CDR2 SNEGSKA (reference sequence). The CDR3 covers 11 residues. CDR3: CSARDGYEQYF. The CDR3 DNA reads TGCAGTGCTAGAGATGGCTACGAGCAGTACTTC.

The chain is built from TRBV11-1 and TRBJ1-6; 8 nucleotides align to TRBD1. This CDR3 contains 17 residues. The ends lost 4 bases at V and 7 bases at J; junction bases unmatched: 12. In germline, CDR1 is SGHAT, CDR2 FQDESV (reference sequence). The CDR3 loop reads CASSSYGQGALNSPLHF. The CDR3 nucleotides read TGTGCCAGCAGCTCCTACGGACAGGGAGCCTTAAATTCACCCCTCCACTTT.

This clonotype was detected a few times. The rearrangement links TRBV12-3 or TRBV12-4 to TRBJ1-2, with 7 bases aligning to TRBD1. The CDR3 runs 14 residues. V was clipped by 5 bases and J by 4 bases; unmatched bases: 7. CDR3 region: CASSLGTVLYGYTF. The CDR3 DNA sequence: TGTGCCAGCAGTCTTGGGACAGTCCTCTATGGCTACACCTTC.

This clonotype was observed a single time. The CDR3 DNA is TGTGCCTGGAGTGTATTGCCCGGGGAGCTGTTTTTT. It encodes CAWSVLPGELFF. The chain carries TRBV30 and TRBJ2-2; D gene unclear. Germline loops: CDR1 GTSNPN, CDR2 SVGIG (reference sequence). The CDR3 length is 12 residues. V was shortened by 0 bases and J by 6 bases, with 5 bases between the two germline ends.